This T cell receptor beta chain was found in a study of blood T cell repertoires in COVID-19. Study background: Samples of COVID-19 (acute and convalescent) were obtained from the United States, Italy and Spain.

Only in-frame clones appear in the TCRdb table, and some are missing; sequencing was by immunoSEQ multiplex PCR. Of roughly 150,000 clones listed, around 84% were seen once; the top ten hold about 7.8%. Trimming left V 4 bases short and J 3 bases short, with 16 bases between. This CDR3 has 15 amino acids. The germline V gene has CDR1 LGHNA and CDR2 YNFKEQ. The sequenced sample consisted of peripheral blood. This receptor was obtained from a woman between 50 and 59 years old in a cohort sampled during active or convalescent COVID-19. This chain joins TRBV4-2 and TRBJ2-7, with D possibly matching TRBD2 (6 bases). This chain's CDR3 is CASSPGSGRYYEQYF. Written as DNA, the CDR3 is TGTGCCAGCAGCCCCGGGAGTGGACGTTACTACGAGCAGTACTTC.